The present T cell receptor beta chain was sequenced within a study of T cell clonotyping in hematopoietic cell transplantation. Clones were read by immunoSEQ multiplex PCR, and TCRdb kept only the in-frame ones, dropping some. The sample has tens of thousands of clones; around 96% are singletons. There are 15 residues in the CDR3. The germline V gene encodes CDR1 SGDLS and CDR2 YYNGEE. V was shortened by 3 bases and J by 2 bases, with 14 bases between the two germline ends. This clone was recorded once. Its antigen is not known. The study, taken as a whole, reports: Recipient TCR diversity dropped after transplant; expanded clonotypes rose from day 30 to 180. At the given depth, recipient repertoires were over 95% de novo clonotypes. Higher Inverse Simpson Index values in graft donor and pretransplant recipient predicted broader posttransplant TCR diversity.

The TCR sequence derives from a man aged 25-45 years in good health. Some clones in this sample may be carry-over from other donors' samples. The sample comprised peripheral blood mononuclear cells. V gene TRBV9 combines with J gene TRBJ1-1; D might be TRBD1 (6 bases). The CDR3 spells CASSAPRGGNTEAFF. The DNA for the CDR3 is TGTGCCAGCAGCGCACCGAGGGGGGGTAACACTGAAGCTTTCTTT.